These 21 T cell receptor beta chains share one sample of origin, sequenced in a study of T cell changes during pregnancy in multiple sclerosis. TCRdb's copy holds only in-frame clones and misses some; the assay was immunoSEQ multiplex PCR. The sample contains some 120,000 clones, roughly 90% of which appear only once. The source was peripheral blood, collected in the third trimester of pregnancy. The receptors derive from a female donor with multiple sclerosis, enrolled in a pregnancy study.

The chain carries TRBV5-1 and TRBJ2-2; D is perhaps TRBD1 (6 bases). With 5 bases removed from V and 0 bases from J, the gap between germline ends came to 23 bases. Germline CDR1 SGHRS, CDR2 YFSETQ. The CDR3 spans 19 residues. CDR3 nucleotides: TGCGCCAGCAGTCCTCCTCCGACAGGCAGATTTACGAACACCGGGGAGCTGTTTTTT. Protein sequence: CASSPPPTGRFTNTGELFF.

The rearrangement joins TRBV20-1 to TRBJ2-1, with D unresolved. V gave up 3 bases and J gave up 12 bases, with 9 bases separating them. CDR3 length equals 10 residues. Germline V CDR1 and CDR2: DFQATT, SNEGSKA (reference sequence). Written as DNA, the CDR3 is TGCAGTGCTAGGTTCCAGTTGCAGTTCTTC. Protein product: CSARFQLQFF.

The V and J genes are TRBV14 and TRBJ2-1; TRBD1 agrees at 11 bases. CDR1 SGHDN and CDR2 FVKESK come from the germline V gene. V lost 3 bases, J lost 6 bases, and 10 bases stayed unmatched. The CDR3 is 17 amino acids. This chain's CDR3 is CASSHRTWTGGLNEQFF. CDR3 nucleotide sequence: TGTGCCAGCAGCCACCGAACCTGGACAGGGGGCCTCAATGAGCAGTTCTTC.

The chain combines TRBV6-4 with TRBJ1-5; 7 nucleotides line up with TRBD1. There are 18 residues in the CDR3. V shed 3 bases and J 2 bases; nucleotides not matched to a gene: 13. CDR1 is MRHNA and CDR2 is SNTAGT in the germline V gene. This CDR3 reads CASSEMRAGGWGNQPQHF. Written as DNA, the CDR3 is TGTGCCAGCAGTGAAATGCGGGCAGGGGGTTGGGGCAATCAGCCCCAGCATTTT.

The chain couples TRBV2 to TRBJ2-5; 10 nucleotides match TRBD2. The junction had 4 bases not matched to a gene; V was cut back by 3 bases and J by 0 bases. The CDR3 covers 16 residues. Germline lookup yields CDR1 SNHLY and CDR2 FYNNEI. CDR3 residues: CASSDASGGYQETQYF. CDR3 nucleotides: TGTGCCAGCAGTGATGCTAGCGGGGGTTACCAAGAGACCCAGTACTTC.

This chain uses TRBV15 with TRBJ2-7; 11 nucleotides line up with TRBD2. Germline trimming cut 5 bases from V and 6 bases from J; bases unmatched to any gene: 12. The CDR3 runs 16 residues. Germline V gives CDR1 LNHNV, CDR2 YYDKDF (reference sequence). The CDR3 is CATSERVLGLAGEQYF. CDR3 DNA: TGTGCCACCAGCGAAAGAGTCCTCGGACTAGCGGGCGAGCAGTACTTC.

The chain combines TRBV5-1 with TRBJ2-1; 8 bases map to TRBD2. After removal of 4 bases from V and 9 bases from J, the junction contained 9 bases not matched to a gene. The CDR3 extends over 14 amino acids. The germline V gene has CDR1 SGHRS and CDR2 YFSETQ. This chain's CDR3 is CASSGLAGAPEQFF. The CDR3 DNA sequence: TGCGCCAGCAGCGGCCTAGCGGGTGCCCCTGAGCAGTTCTTC.

This clone was observed a single time. This sequence joins TRBV6-6 and TRBJ2-3, with D unresolved. The CDR3 consists of 12 residues. CDR1 is MNHNY and CDR2 is SVGAGI in the germline V gene (reference sequence). V was cut by 6 bases and J by 5 bases, with 9 bases left in between. In DNA, the CDR3 is TGTGCCAGCAGCCGACTCCTAGATACGCAGTATTTT. This translates into CASSRLLDTQYF.

This clone was seen a few times. The rearrangement joins TRBV30 to TRBJ2-7; maybe TRBD2 (5 bases). Germline CDR1 reads GTSNPN; CDR2 reads SVGIG (reference sequence). This CDR3 is built from 13 residues. V lost 0 bases, J lost 6 bases, and 12 bases lay in between. The CDR3 loop reads CAWSVLGPGEQYF. The CDR3, as DNA: TGTGCCTGGAGTGTACTAGGGCCTGGCGAGCAGTACTTC.

The V gene is TRBV7-6, the J gene TRBJ1-1, with 9 bases lining up with TRBD1. Germline V gene lookup returns CDR1 SGHVS and CDR2 FNYEAQ. This CDR3 has 16 residues. V was clipped by 1 base and J by 3 bases; unmatched bases: 6. The CDR3: CASSLVVGTGYTEAFF. For the CDR3, the DNA is TGTGCCAGCAGCTTAGTAGTCGGGACAGGGTACACTGAAGCTTTCTTT.

The CDR3: CASSPSPDRVGYEQYF. Written as DNA, the CDR3 is TGCGCCAGCAGCCCCTCGCCCGACAGGGTGGGCTACGAGCAGTACTTC. The chain has TRBV5-1 and TRBJ2-7, with 7 bases identical to TRBD1. The trim removed 4 bases at V and 3 bases at J, leaving 13 bases unmatched. The CDR3 contains 16 residues. Per the germline V gene, CDR1 is SGHRS and CDR2 is YFSETQ.

The chain employs TRBV15 and TRBJ1-2, with D perhaps matching TRBD1 (5 bases). CDR3 length: 19 residues. CDR1 and CDR2 (germline): LNHNV, YYDKDF (reference sequence). V lost 0 bases to trimming and J lost 4 bases, with 24 bases between them. In DNA, the CDR3 is TGTGCCACCAGCAGAGATTCCGCAGGGCTAAGACGGAAGGCCTATGGCTACACCTTC. It specifies CATSRDSAGLRRKAYGYTF.

CDR3 coding DNA: TGTGCCTGGAGTAAGCTAGCTCTTGGGACAGATACGCAGTATTTT. Its translation: CAWSKLALGTDTQYF. This chain connects TRBV30 to TRBJ2-3, with D perhaps matching TRBD2 (5 bases). Germline CDR1 and CDR2: GTSNPN and SVGIG (reference sequence). V lost 2 bases and J 3 bases, leaving 15 bases between the germline ends. The CDR3 runs to 15 residues.

The chain has TRBV27 and TRBJ2-7; weak D call: TRBD1 (7 bases). This CDR3 contains 18 residues. Germline CDR1 and CDR2: MNHEY and SMNVEV (reference sequence). Trimming shortened V by 2 bases and J by 2 bases, and 22 bases separated the two germline ends. The CDR3 DNA is TGTGCCAGCAGTTTAGCCTTCCGGAGGGACAGTGTTACCTACGAGCAGTACTTC. Translated: CASSLAFRRDSVTYEQYF.

On this clone: At one boundary the junction diverges from the germline segment, which might be a read error. The V and J genes are TRBV15 and TRBJ2-1; a possible D gene is TRBD1 (6 bases). This CDR3 region has 13 residues. Germline CDR1 reads LNHNV; CDR2 reads YYDKDF (reference sequence). CDR3 in DNA: TGCGCCACCCGAACAGGGATTTACAATGAGCAGTTCTTC. Protein sequence: CATRTGIYNEQFF.

V gene TRBV6-1 combines with J gene TRBJ2-7; 7 bases are shared with TRBD2. The CDR3 consists of 14 residues. The ends lost 7 bases at V and 2 bases at J; junction bases unmatched: 8. Germline lookup yields CDR1 MNHNS and CDR2 SASEGT. The CDR3 DNA reads as TGTGCCAGCATCCGCGGGAGTGGCGCCTACGAGCAGTACTTC. Translated, it gives CASIRGSGAYEQYF.

V gene TRBV19 combines with J gene TRBJ1-4, with 9 bases lining up with TRBD1. V was clipped by 5 bases and J by 8 bases; unmatched bases: 9. The CDR3 extends over 15 amino acids. CDR1 and CDR2 (germline): LNHDA, SQIVND (reference sequence). The CDR3 DNA is TGTGCCAGTAGTGCCCCAGGACAGGGGCGCGAAAAACTGTTTTTT. Translation: CASSAPGQGREKLFF. Full variable domain (remainder filled in from reference TRBV19 and TRBJ1-4): DGGITQSPKYLFRKEGQNVTLSCEQNLNHDAMYWYRQDPGQGLRLIYYSQIVNDFQKGDIAEGYSVSREKKESFPLTVTSAQKNPTAFYLCASSAPGQGREKLFFGSGTQLSVL.

This sequence joins TRBV29-1 and TRBJ2-1; 7 bases line up with TRBD2. The length of the CDR3 is 17 residues. The junction had 9 bases not matched to a gene; V was cut back by 1 base and J by 0 bases. Per germline, CDR1 SQVTM and CDR2 ANQGSEA. In DNA form, the CDR3 reads TGCAGCGTTGAAGGGGCTAGCGGTCTTAGCTCCTACAATGAGCAGTTCTTC. Encoded protein: CSVEGASGLSSYNEQFF.

V is TRBV27 and J is TRBJ1-6, with 8 nucleotides matching TRBD1. This CDR3 has 16 residues. V lost 6 bases and J lost 9; bases outside the gene matches: 13. The germline CDR1 and CDR2 sequences are MNHEY and SMNVEV (reference sequence). The CDR3 sequence: CASRPLRDRLGSPLHF. CDR3 sequence (DNA): TGTGCCAGCAGGCCCCTCCGGGACAGGCTGGGTTCACCCCTCCACTTT.

The chain carries TRBV10-3 and TRBJ1-4; weak D call: TRBD1 (5 bases). This CDR3 is 16 amino acids long. The V end was cut by 0 bases, the J end by 7 bases, with 15 bases between. Germline values: CDR1 ENHRY, CDR2 SYGVKD. The CDR3 nucleotides read TGTGCCATCAGTGAGTCGTATGGGGCCCCGGCTGAAAAACTGTTTTTT. Its translation is CAISESYGAPAEKLFF.

The CDR3 DNA follows: TGTGCCAGCAGCCTTTCCCTCGGACTGGGTCGGGATACGCAGTATTTT. Translation gives CASSLSLGLGRDTQYF. The rearrangement uses TRBV14 and TRBJ2-3; possible D gene TRBD2, 5 bases. Trimming took 4 bases from V and 6 from J, leaving 20 bases between them. The CDR3 loop spans 16 amino acids. Germline V gene sequence: CDR1 SGHDN, CDR2 FVKESK.